This record looks at one TCR beta chain sequence and its context. A junction boundary mismatches the germline segment, possibly from a read error. The sequencing template was cDNA reverse transcribed from extracted RNA. The protocol was immunoSEQ multiplex PCR, while the TCRdb copy is restricted to in-frame clones and leaves out a portion. This table holds over 100,000 clones, about 50% found once. This sample stems from a study of CD8+ T cells in alopecia areata. Samples from alopecia areata patients were lesional scalp punch biopsies and peripheral blood. This CDR3 region has 14 residues. The chain is built from TRBV23-1 and TRBJ1-5, with 7 bases aligning to TRBD1. TRBV23-1 falls under the ORF class, with uncertain function. Sequences were derived from CD8+ T cells sorted from blood, sampled at week 0. The clonotype comes from a human donor with alopecia areata. In DNA, the CDR3 is TGCGCCAGCGGGCCGGGACAGAGCAACCAGCCCCAGCATTTT. It specifies CASGPGQSNQPQHF.